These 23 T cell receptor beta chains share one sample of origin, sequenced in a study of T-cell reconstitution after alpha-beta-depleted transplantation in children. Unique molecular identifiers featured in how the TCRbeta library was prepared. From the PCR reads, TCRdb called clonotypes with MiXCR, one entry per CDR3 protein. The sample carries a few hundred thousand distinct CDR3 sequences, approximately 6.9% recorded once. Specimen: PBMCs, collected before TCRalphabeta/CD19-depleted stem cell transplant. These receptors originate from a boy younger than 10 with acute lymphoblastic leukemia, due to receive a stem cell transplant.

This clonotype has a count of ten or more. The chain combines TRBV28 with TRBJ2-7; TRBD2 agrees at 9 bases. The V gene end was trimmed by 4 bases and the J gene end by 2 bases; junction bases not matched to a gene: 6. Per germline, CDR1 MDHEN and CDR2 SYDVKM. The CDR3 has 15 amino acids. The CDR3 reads CASSSPGTSPYEQYF. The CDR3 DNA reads TGTGCCAGCAGTTCGCCCGGGACTAGCCCCTACGAGCAGTACTTC.

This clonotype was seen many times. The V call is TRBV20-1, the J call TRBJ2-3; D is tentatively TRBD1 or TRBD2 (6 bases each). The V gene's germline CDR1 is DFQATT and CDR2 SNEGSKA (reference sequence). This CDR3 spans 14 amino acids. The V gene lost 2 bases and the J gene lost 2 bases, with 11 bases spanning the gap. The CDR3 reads CSARWGASTDTQYF. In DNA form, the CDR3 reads TGCAGTGCTAGATGGGGGGCCTCCACAGATACGCAGTATTTT.

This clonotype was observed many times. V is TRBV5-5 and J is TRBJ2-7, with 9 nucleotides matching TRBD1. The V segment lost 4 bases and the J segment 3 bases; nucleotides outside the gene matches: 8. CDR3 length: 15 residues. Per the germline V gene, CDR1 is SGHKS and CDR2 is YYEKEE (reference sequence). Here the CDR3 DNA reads TGTGCCAGCAGCACCCCCGGGACAGGGATCTACGAGCAGTACTTC. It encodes CASSTPGTGIYEQYF.

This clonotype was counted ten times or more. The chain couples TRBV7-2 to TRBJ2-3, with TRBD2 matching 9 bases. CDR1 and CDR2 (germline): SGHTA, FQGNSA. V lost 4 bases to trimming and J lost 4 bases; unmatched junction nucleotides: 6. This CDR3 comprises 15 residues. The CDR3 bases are TGTGCCAGCAGCTCGGCTAGCGGGGTCGCAGATACGCAGTATTTT. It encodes CASSSASGVADTQYF.

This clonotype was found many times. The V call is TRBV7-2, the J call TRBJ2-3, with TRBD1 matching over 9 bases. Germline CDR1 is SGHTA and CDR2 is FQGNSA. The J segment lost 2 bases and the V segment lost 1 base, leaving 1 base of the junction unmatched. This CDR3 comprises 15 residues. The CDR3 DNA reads TGTGCCAGCAGCTTAGGGGACAGGGCCACAGATACGCAGTATTTT. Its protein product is CASSLGDRATDTQYF.

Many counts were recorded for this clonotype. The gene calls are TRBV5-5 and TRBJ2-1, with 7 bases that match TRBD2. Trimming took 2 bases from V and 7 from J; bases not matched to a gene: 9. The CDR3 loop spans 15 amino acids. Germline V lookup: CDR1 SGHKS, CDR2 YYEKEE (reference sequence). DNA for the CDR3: TGTGCCAGCAGCTTTGCTGGGAGGGAATTAAATGAGCAGTTCTTC. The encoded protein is CASSFAGRELNEQFF.

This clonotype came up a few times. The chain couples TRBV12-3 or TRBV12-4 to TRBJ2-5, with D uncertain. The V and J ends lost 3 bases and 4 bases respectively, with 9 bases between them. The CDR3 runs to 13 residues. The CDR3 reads CASSFSGPETQYF. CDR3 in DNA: TGTGCCAGCAGTTTCTCTGGCCCAGAGACCCAGTACTTC.

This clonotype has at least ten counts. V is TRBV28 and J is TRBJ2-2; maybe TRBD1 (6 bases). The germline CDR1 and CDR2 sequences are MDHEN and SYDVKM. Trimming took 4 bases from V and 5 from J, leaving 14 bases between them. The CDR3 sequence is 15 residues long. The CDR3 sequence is CASSSPGQATGELFF. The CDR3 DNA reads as TGTGCCAGCAGTTCTCCGGGACAAGCGACCGGGGAGCTGTTTTTT. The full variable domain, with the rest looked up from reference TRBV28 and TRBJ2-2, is DVKVTQSSRYLVKRTGEKVFLECVQDMDHENMFWYRQDPGLGLRLIYFSYDVKMKEKGDIPEGYSVSREKKERFSLILESASTNQTSMYLCASSSPGQATGELFFGEGSRLTVL.

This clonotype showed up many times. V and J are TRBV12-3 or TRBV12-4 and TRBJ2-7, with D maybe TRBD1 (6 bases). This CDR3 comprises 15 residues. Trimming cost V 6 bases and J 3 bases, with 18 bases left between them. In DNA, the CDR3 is TGTGCCAGCAGCCACAGCCCCGGGACACTCTACGAGCAGTACTTC. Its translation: CASSHSPGTLYEQYF.

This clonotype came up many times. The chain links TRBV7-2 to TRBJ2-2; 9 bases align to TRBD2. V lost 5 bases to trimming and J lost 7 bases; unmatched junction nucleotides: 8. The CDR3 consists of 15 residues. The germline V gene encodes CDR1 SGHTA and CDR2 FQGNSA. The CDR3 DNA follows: TGTGCCAGCAGCGCTAGCGGGATCCCCAACGGGGAGCTGTTTTTT. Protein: CASSASGIPNGELFF.

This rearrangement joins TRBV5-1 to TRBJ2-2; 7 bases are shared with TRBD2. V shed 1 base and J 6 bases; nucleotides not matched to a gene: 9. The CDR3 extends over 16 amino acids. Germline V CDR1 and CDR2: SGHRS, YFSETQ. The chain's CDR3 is CASSLSIRGVPGELFF. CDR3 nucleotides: TGCGCCAGCAGCTTGTCGATCCGGGGGGTGCCCGGGGAGCTGTTTTTT.

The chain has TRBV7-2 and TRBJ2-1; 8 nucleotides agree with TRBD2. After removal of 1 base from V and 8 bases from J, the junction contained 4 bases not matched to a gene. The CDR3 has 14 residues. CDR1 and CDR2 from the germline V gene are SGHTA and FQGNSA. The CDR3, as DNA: TGTGCCAGCAGCTTAGGCGGGGGGCCTTATGAGCAGTTCTTC. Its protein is CASSLGGGPYEQFF. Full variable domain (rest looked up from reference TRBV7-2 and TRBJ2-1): GAGVSQSPSNKVTEKGKDVELRCDPISGHTALYWYRQSLGQGLEFLIYFQGNSAPDKSGLPSDRFSAERTGGSVSTLTIQRTQQEDSAVYLCASSLGGGPYEQFFGPGTRLTVL.

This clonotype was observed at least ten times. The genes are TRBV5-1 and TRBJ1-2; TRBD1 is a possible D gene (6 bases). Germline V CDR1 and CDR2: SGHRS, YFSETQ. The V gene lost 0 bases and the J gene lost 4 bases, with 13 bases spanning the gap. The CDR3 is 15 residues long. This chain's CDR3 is CASSLVPGDTYGYTF. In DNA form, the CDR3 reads TGCGCCAGCAGCTTGGTGCCAGGGGACACCTATGGCTACACCTTC.

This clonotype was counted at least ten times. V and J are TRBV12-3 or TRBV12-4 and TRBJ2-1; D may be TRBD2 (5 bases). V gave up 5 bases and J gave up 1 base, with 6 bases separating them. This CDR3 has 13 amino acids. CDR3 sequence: CASSRGSYNEQFF. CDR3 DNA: TGTGCCAGCAGTCGGGGTTCCTACAATGAGCAGTTCTTC.

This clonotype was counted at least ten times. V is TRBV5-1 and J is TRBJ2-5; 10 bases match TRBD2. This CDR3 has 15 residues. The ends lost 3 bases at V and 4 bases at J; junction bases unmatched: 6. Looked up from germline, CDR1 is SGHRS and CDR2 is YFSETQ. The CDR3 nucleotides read TGCGCCAGCAGCTCTAGCGGGAGAGGGGCAGAGACCCAGTACTTC. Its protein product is CASSSSGRGAETQYF.

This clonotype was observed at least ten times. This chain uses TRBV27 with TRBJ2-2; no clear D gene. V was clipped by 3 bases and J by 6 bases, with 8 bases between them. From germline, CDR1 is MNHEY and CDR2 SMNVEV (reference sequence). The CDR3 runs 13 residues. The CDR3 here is CASSLRISGELFF. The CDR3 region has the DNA TGTGCCAGCAGTTTGCGAATCTCCGGGGAGCTGTTTTTT.

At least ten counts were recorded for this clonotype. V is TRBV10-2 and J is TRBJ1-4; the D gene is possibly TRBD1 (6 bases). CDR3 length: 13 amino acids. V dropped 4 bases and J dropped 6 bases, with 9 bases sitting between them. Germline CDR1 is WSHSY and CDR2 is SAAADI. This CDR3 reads CASSGTEYEKLFF. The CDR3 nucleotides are TGCGCCAGCAGTGGGACAGAATATGAAAAACTGTTTTTT.

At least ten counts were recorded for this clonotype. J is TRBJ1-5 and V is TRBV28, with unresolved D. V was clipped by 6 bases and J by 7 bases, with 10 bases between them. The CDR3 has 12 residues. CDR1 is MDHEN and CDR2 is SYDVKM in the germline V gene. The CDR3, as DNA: TGTGCCAGCAGGCTAACGAACCAGCCCCAGCATTTT. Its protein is CASRLTNQPQHF.

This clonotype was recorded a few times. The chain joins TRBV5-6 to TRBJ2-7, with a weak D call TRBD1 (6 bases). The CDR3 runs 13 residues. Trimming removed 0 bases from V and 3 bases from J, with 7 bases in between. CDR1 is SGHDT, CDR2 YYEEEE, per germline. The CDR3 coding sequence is TGTGCCAGCAGCTTGGGGACAGTCTACGAGCAGTACTTC. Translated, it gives CASSLGTVYEQYF.

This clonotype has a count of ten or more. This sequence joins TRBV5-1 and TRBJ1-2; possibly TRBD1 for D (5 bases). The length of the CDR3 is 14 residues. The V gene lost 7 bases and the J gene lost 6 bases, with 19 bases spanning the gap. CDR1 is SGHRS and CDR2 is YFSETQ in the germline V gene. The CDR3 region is CASATKRGGDGYTF. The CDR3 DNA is TGCGCCAGCGCAACAAAACGGGGCGGTGATGGCTACACCTTC.

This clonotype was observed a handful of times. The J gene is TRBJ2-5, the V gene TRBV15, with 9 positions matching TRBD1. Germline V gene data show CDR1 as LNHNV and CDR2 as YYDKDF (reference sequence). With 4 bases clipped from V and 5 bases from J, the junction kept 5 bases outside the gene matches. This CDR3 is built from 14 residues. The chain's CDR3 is CATSIGTGMETQYF. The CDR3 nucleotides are TGTGCCACCAGCATAGGGACAGGGATGGAGACCCAGTACTTC.

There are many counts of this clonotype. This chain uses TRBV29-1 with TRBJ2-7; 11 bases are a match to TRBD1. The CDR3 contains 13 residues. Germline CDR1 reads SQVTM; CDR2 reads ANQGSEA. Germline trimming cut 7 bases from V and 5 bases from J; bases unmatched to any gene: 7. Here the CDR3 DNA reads TGCAGCGCCGGACAGGGGGCGATGGACGAGCAGTACTTC. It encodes CSAGQGAMDEQYF.

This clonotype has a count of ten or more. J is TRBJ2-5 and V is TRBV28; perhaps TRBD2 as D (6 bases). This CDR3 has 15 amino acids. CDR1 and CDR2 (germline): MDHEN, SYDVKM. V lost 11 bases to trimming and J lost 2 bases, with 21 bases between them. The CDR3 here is CASKARGKAQETQYF. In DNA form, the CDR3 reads TGTGCCTCAAAAGCGCGGGGAAAGGCGCAAGAGACCCAGTACTTC.